These 19 T cell receptor beta chains came from one sample sequenced in a study of cytomegalovirus exposure and HLA in healthy donors. The primer mix had 60 Vbeta and 13 Jbeta primers. Assay used: immunoSEQ multiplex PCR; TCRdb lists only in-frame clones, some missing. This sample has approximately 150,000 clones, with around 80% found just once. The sample comprised PBMCs. The receptors were sampled from a man between 40 and 49 years old in good health and CMV-seronegative.

The gene calls are TRBV27 and TRBJ1-2, with D possibly matching TRBD1 (6 bases). Germline lookup yields CDR1 MNHEY and CDR2 SMNVEV (reference sequence). The CDR3 has 13 amino acids. The ends were cut back, 4 bases at V and 4 bases at J, with 10 bases in the middle. The CDR3 coding sequence is TGTGCCAGCAGTTCTGGACAGTTCTATGGCTACACCTTC. This encodes CASSSGQFYGYTF.

The gene calls are TRBV5-1 and TRBJ2-7, with 10 bases matching TRBD1. Germline values: CDR1 SGHRS, CDR2 YFSETQ. V shed 2 bases and J 0 bases; nucleotides not matched to a gene: 2. The CDR3 covers 15 residues. The CDR3 region has the DNA TGCGCCAGCAGCTTCGGACAGGGGGGCTCCTACGAGCAGTACTTC. Translation: CASSFGQGGSYEQYF. Complete variable domain (other parts from reference TRBV5-1 and TRBJ2-7): KAGVTQTPRYLIKTRGQQVTLSCSPISGHRSVSWYQQTPGQGLQFLFEYFSETQRNKGNFPGRFSGRQFSNSRSEMNVSTLELGDSALYLCASSFGQGGSYEQYFGPGTRLTVT.

V and J are TRBV15 and TRBJ2-7; D unresolved. V lost 3 bases to trimming and J lost 2 bases, with 8 bases between them. Germline CDR1 and CDR2: LNHNV and YYDKDF (reference sequence). CDR3 length: 13 amino acids. The CDR3 is CATSREGAYEQYF. In DNA form, the CDR3 reads TGTGCCACCAGCAGGGAAGGAGCCTACGAGCAGTACTTC.

The V gene is TRBV9, the J gene TRBJ1-2; 9 nucleotides match TRBD1. V lost 0 bases, J lost 4 bases, and 13 bases stayed unmatched. This CDR3 spans 18 amino acids. CDR1 and CDR2 from the germline V gene are SGDLS and YYNGEE. The CDR3 coding sequence is TGTGCCAGCAGCGTAGCGACAGGGGGAATTCTCCCGATCTATGGCTACACCTTC. Translation: CASSVATGGILPIYGYTF.

This clone appeared a few times. V gene TRBV9 combines with J gene TRBJ2-7; D possibly corresponds to TRBD1 (5 bases). Germline V gene lookup returns CDR1 SGDLS and CDR2 YYNGEE. With 0 bases removed from V and 6 bases from J, the gap between germline ends came to 16 bases. CDR3 length: 15 amino acids. CDR3 DNA: TGTGCCAGCAGCGTAGCCCAGACAGTTGTGAGCGAGCAGTACTTC. Its translation: CASSVAQTVVSEQYF. The full variable domain, rest sourced from reference TRBV9 and TRBJ2-7, is DSGVTQTPKHLITATGQRVTLRCSPRSGDLSVYWYQQSLDQGLQFLIQYYNGEERAKGNILERFSAQQFPDLHSELNLSSLELGDSALYFCASSVAQTVVSEQYFGPGTRLTVT.

The chain recombines TRBV5-4 with TRBJ1-1, with a tentative D call TRBD1 (6 bases). The CDR3 loop spans 14 amino acids. V was trimmed by 0 bases and J by 5 bases, leaving 11 bases between them. Per germline, CDR1 SGHNT and CDR2 YYREEE (reference sequence). The CDR3 DNA is TGTGCCAGCAGCTTGGTACAGGGAAGAACTGAAGCTTTCTTT. It is translated as CASSLVQGRTEAFF.

This clone was counted a single time. The chain is built from TRBV7-8 and TRBJ1-2; no definite D call. The germline V gene has CDR1 SGHVS and CDR2 FQNEAQ. V lost 0 bases and J lost 2, with 10 bases in between. The CDR3 is made up of 15 amino acids. Written as DNA, the CDR3 is TGTGCCAGCAGCTTAGCGACGGGCGGGAACTATGGCTACACCTTC. Translation: CASSLATGGNYGYTF. Variable domain in full (rest from reference TRBV7-8 and TRBJ1-2): GAGVSQSPRYKVAKRGQDVALRCDPISGHVSLFWYQQALGQGPEFLTYFQNEAQLDKSGLPSDRFFAERPEGSVSTLKIQRTQQEDSAVYLCASSLATGGNYGYTFGSGTRLTVV.

The V gene is TRBV5-5, the J gene TRBJ1-1, with 7 bases aligning to TRBD1. The CDR3 extends over 15 amino acids. The J segment lost 0 bases and the V segment lost 3 bases, leaving 5 bases of the junction unmatched. Germline V lookup: CDR1 SGHKS, CDR2 YYEKEE (reference sequence). The CDR3 is CASSWGGQVNTEAFF. The CDR3 nucleotides read TGTGCCAGCAGCTGGGGAGGACAGGTGAACACTGAAGCTTTCTTT.

The chain couples TRBV6-5 to TRBJ2-1, with 8 bases matching TRBD2. The CDR3 sequence is 16 residues long. V lost 0 bases, J lost 4 bases, and 5 bases stayed unmatched. The V gene's germline CDR1 is MNHEY and CDR2 SVGAGI. The DNA of the CDR3 is TGTGCCAGCAGTTACTCGACCGGGGGGGCATACAATGAGCAGTTCTTC. Protein product: CASSYSTGGAYNEQFF.

The CDR3 DNA reads as TGTGCCACCTCACTCATAGCGGGGGGGCCTACAGATACGCAGTATTTT. Protein: CATSLIAGGPTDTQYF. The gene calls are TRBV27 and TRBJ2-3; 11 nucleotides align to TRBD2. In germline, CDR1 is MNHEY, CDR2 SMNVEV (reference sequence). The length of the CDR3 is 16 residues. The J segment lost 3 bases and the V segment lost 10 bases, leaving 12 bases of the junction unmatched.

The chain carries TRBV7-9 and TRBJ2-3; 7 nucleotides match TRBD2. CDR1 is SEHNR, CDR2 FQNEAQ, per germline (reference sequence). CDR3 length: 14 residues. After removal of 7 bases from V and 5 bases from J, the junction contained 9 bases not matched to a gene. CDR3 coding DNA: TGTGCCAGCATCCCAACGGGGGGAGGAGATACGCAGTATTTT. This translates into CASIPTGGGDTQYF.

This chain connects TRBV5-4 to TRBJ2-1, with a tentative D call TRBD2 (5 bases). Germline V gene lookup returns CDR1 SGHNT and CDR2 YYREEE (reference sequence). V lost 0 bases, J lost 2 bases, and 9 bases lay in between. The CDR3 loop spans 15 amino acids. CDR3 DNA sequence: TGTGCCAGCAGCTTGGACGGGAACCCCTACAATGAGCAGTTCTTC. Translating it yields CASSLDGNPYNEQFF.

The chain joins TRBV25-1 to TRBJ2-2; 10 bases are a match to TRBD1. The CDR3 sequence is 15 residues long. Germline V gene sequence: CDR1 MGHDK, CDR2 SYGVNS. After removal of 3 bases from V and 6 bases from J, the junction contained 4 bases not matched to a gene. This CDR3 reads CASSERGQGAGELFF. The CDR3 DNA sequence: TGTGCCAGCAGTGAGAGAGGACAGGGGGCCGGGGAGCTGTTTTTT.

The CDR3 reads CASSINPGRVTGELFF. Written as DNA, the CDR3 is TGTGCCAGTAGTATCAACCCCGGGAGGGTCACCGGGGAGCTGTTTTTT. This chain connects TRBV19 to TRBJ2-2, with 8 bases that match TRBD2. The CDR3 runs 16 residues. Looked up from germline, CDR1 is LNHDA and CDR2 is SQIVND (reference sequence). V dropped 3 bases and J dropped 4; count of bases not matched to a gene: 7.

The chain is built from TRBV29-1 and TRBJ1-2; 10 nucleotides line up with TRBD1. The germline gives CDR1 SQVTM, CDR2 ANQGSEA. This CDR3 comprises 14 residues. J was trimmed by 9 bases and V by 0 bases; bases with no gene match: 7. CDR3 DNA: TGCAGCGTTGAAGAGGAGACAGGGGGCGTTAGCTACACCTTC. This codes for CSVEEETGGVSYTF.

This chain links TRBV30 with TRBJ2-3; D might be TRBD2 (5 bases). The CDR3 length is 14 residues. V was clipped by 4 bases and J by 0 bases, with 11 bases between them. The germline CDR1 and CDR2 sequences are GTSNPN and SVGIG (reference sequence). The CDR3 region is CAWNEERSTDTQYF. DNA of the CDR3: TGTGCCTGGAACGAAGAGCGGAGCACAGATACGCAGTATTTT. The full variable domain, in which reference TRBV30 and TRBJ2-3 provide the parts outside the CDR3, is SQTIHQWPATLVQPVGSPLSLECTVEGTSNPNLYWYRQAAGRGLQLLFYSVGIGQISSEVPQNLSASRPQDRQFILSSKKLLLSDSGFYLCAWNEERSTDTQYFGPGTRLTVL.

The J gene is TRBJ2-7, the V gene TRBV5-1, with TRBD1 matching over 10 bases. V was pared by 4 bases and J by 0 bases, with 10 bases of the junction left unmatched. CDR3 length: 17 residues. The germline CDR1 and CDR2 sequences are SGHRS and YFSETQ. The DNA for the CDR3 is TGCGCCAGCAGCCTAAGTGTGGGGACAGGGGTCTCCTACGAGCAGTACTTC. Its translation: CASSLSVGTGVSYEQYF.

The chain uses TRBV6-4 and TRBJ2-2; D is perhaps TRBD2 (5 bases). V dropped 4 bases and J dropped 6 bases, with 9 bases sitting between them. Germline CDR1 is MRHNA and CDR2 is SNTAGT. CDR3 length: 13 residues. The DNA of the CDR3 is TGTGCCAGCAGTGGAGGGATTGCCGGGGAGCTGTTTTTT. Its protein is CASSGGIAGELFF.

In its sample, this clone was seen a few times. J is TRBJ2-7 and V is TRBV6-4; 9 bases are a match to TRBD2. The junction had 9 bases not matched to a gene; V was cut back by 3 bases and J by 6 bases. Germline CDR1 reads MRHNA; CDR2 reads SNTAGT. This CDR3 spans 15 amino acids. CDR3 nucleotide sequence: TGTGCCAGCAGTGAAGAGGGCGGGGGGGCTGGCGAGCAGTACTTC. Translated, it gives CASSEEGGGAGEQYF.